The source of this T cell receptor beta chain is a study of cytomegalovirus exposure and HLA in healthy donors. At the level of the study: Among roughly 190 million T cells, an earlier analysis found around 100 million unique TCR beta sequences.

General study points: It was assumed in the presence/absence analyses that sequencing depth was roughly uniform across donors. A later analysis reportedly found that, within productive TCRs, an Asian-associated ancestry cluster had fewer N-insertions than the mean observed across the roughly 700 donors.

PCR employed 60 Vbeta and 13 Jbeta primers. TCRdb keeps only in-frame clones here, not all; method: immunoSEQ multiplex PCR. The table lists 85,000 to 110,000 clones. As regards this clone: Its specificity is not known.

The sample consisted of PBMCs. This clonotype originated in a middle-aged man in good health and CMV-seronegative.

CDR3 loop: CASGTATSTDTQYF. DNA of the CDR3: TGCGCCAGCGGTACTGCTACTAGCACAGATACGCAGTATTTT. The gene calls are TRBV5-1 and TRBJ2-3; D uncertain. Germline V gene lookup returns CDR1 SGHRS and CDR2 YFSETQ. Trimming cost V 7 bases and J 0 bases, with 12 bases left between them. CDR3 length: 14 amino acids.